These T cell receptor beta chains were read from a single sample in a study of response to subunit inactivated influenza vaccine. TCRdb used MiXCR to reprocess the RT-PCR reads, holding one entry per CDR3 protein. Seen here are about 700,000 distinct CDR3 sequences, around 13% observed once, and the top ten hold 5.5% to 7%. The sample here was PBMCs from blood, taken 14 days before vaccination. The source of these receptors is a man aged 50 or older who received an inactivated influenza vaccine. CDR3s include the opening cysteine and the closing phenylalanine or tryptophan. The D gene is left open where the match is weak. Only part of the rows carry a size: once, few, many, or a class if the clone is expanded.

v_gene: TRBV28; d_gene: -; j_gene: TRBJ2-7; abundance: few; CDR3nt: TGTGCCAGCAGTTTACCCCCAATGGGCGAGCAGTACTTC; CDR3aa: CASSLPPMGEQYF
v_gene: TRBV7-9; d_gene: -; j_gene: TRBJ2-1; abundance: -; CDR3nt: TGTGCCAGCAGCATCTCCTGGGACTTATACAATGAGCAGTTCTTC; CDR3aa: CASSISWDLYNEQFF
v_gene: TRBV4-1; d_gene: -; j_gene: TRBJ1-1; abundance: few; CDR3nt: TGCGCCAGCAGCCAGACGGGGTCTGAAGCTTTCTTT; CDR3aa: CASSQTGSEAFF
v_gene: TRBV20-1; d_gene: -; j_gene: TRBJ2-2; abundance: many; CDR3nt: TGCAGTGCTAGAAAAGTTTCCACCGGGGAGCTGTTTTTT; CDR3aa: CSARKVSTGELFF
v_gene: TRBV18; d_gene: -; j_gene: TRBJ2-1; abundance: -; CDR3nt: TGTGCCAGCTCACCACGGTGGGGGCCAGGGGATGAGCAGTTCTTC; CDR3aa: CASSPRWGPGDEQFF
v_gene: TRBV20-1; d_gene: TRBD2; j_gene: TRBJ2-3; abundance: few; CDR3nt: TGCAGTGCTACGTTACGGGGACTAGCGGCCCGGACAGGAGATACGCAGTATTTT; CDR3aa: CSATLRGLAARTGDTQYF
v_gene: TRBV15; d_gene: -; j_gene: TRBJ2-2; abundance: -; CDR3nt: TGTGCCACCAGCAGCGCCTCCGACGGATACACCGGGGAGCTGTTTTTT; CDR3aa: CATSSASDGYTGELFF
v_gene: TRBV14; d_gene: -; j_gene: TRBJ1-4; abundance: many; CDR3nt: TGTGCCAGCAGCCAAGTTAGAGGGACCGATGAAAAACTGTTTTTT; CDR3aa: CASSQVRGTDEKLFF
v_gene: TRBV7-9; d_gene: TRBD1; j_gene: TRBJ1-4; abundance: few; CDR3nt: TGTGCCAGCAGCTTCTCCGGGACAGGGCTTGAAAAACTGTTTTTT; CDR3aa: CASSFSGTGLEKLFF
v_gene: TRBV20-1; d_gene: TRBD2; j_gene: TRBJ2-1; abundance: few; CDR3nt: TGCAGTGCTAGTGCCACCGGGACTAGCTCCTACAATGAGCAGTTCTTC; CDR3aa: CSASATGTSSYNEQFF
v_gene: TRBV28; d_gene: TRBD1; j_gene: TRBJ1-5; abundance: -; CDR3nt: TGTGCCAGCACTCCGACAGGGACTTATAGCAATCAGCCCCAGCATTTT; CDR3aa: CASTPTGTYSNQPQHF
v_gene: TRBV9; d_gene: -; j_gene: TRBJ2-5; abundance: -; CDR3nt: TGTGCCAGCAGCGTAGGACAGCCCCGGGAGACCCAGTACTTC; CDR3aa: CASSVGQPRETQYF
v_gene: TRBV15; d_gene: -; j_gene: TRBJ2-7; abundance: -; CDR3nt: TGTGCCACCAGCAGAGCTGCAGGGGCAGGCTCCTACGAGCAGTACTTC; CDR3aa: CATSRAAGAGSYEQYF
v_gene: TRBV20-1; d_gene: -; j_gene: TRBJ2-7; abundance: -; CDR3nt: TGCAGTGCTAGAGACAGGTGGACGGCAATCTACGAGCAGTACTTC; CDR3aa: CSARDRWTAIYEQYF
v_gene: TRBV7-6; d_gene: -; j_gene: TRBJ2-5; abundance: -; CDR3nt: TGTGCCAGCAGCTCGGGACGGAGTCAAGAGACCCAGTACTTC; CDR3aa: CASSSGRSQETQYF
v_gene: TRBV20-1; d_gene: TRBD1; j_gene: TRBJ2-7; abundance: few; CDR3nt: TGCAGTGCTAGAGATTACGGGACAGGGTCTGCCTACGAGCAGTACTTC; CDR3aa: CSARDYGTGSAYEQYF
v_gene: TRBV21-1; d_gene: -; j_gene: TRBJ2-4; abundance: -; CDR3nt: TGTGCCAGCAGCAACCTAGGGACTCATCCAGCCAAAAACATTCAGTACTTC; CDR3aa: CASSNLGTHPAKNIQYF
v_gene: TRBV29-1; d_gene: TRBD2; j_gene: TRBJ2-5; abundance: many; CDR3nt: TGCAGCGTTGAGGTAGCGGGAGAGGGGACCCAGTACTTC; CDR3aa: CSVEVAGEGTQYF
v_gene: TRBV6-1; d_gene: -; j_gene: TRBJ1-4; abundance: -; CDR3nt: TGTGCCAGCAGTGAGCTCGAAAAACTGTTTTTT; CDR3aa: CASSELEKLFF
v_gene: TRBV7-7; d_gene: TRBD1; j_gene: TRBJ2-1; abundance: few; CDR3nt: TGTGCTAGCAGCCACCGGGACAGGGACAATGAGCAGTTCTTC; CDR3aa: CASSHRDRDNEQFF
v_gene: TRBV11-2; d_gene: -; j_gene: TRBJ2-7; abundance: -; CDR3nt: TGTGCCAGCAGCTTAGTAGGATTACAGCCCCACGAGCAGTACTTC; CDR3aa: CASSLVGLQPHEQYF
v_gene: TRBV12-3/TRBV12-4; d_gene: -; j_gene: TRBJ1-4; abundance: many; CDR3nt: TGTGCCAGCAGTCCCACTGCAGGCTACCGAGATAATGAAAAACTGTTTTTT; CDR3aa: CASSPTAGYRDNEKLFF
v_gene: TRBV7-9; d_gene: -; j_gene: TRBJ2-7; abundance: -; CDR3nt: TGTGCCAGCAGCTTACAAGCGGCGCACGAGCAGTACTTC; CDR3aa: CASSLQAAHEQYF
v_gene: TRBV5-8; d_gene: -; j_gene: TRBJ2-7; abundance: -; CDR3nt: TGTGCCAGCAGCCTTGGGCTCGGGACTGGGGAGCAGTACTTC; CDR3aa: CASSLGLGTGEQYF
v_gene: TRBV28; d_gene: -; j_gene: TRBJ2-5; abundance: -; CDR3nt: TGTGCCAGCAACGCCCGGGACGCCGTCCAAGAGACCCAGTACTTC; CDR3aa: CASNARDAVQETQYF
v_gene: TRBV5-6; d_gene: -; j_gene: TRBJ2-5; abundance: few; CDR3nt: TGTGCCAGCAGCCTACGGACTGTCTCACAAGAGACCCAGTACTTC; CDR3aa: CASSLRTVSQETQYF
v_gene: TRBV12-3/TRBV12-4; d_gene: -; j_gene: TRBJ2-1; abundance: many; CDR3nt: TGTGCCAGCAGGGAAGGAGGCAGTCGGCATGAGCAGTTCTTC; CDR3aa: CASREGGSRHEQFF
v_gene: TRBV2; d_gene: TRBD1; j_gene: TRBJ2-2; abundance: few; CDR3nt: TGTGCCAGCAGAGGGCCCCGACAGGGGTGGACCGGGGAGCTGTTTTTT; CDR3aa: CASRGPRQGWTGELFF
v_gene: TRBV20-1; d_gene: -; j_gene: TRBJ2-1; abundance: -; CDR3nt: TGCAGTGCTAGTGTCGGCCTGGGGAATGAGCAGTTCTTC; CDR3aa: CSASVGLGNEQFF